Listed below are T cell receptor beta chains from one sample, sequenced in a study of regulatory T cells in long-lasting Graves disease. TCRdb independently ran MiXCR on the multiplex PCR reads; one entry per CDR3 protein. The table includes about 360,000 distinct CDR3 sequences, roughly 17% detected once. These data were likewise used in another study, on T cells in Graves' hyperthyroidism and ophthalmopathy.

This sample comprised peripheral blood mononuclear cells (PBMCs), obtained at new diagnosis, from a patient treated with antithyroid drugs. Every receptor here comes from a woman aged 18 to 35 with Graves disease. Each CDR3 is given without its conserved first and last residue.

J: TRBJ2-2
V: TRBV19
CDR3: ATEAAGRGAGELF

J: TRBJ1-2
V: TRBV29-1
CDR3: SVVGGYT

J: TRBJ1-2
V: TRBV19
CDR3: ASASTGYNYGYT

J: TRBJ2-7
V: TRBV7-9
CDR3: ASSSQGPISTYEQY

J: TRBJ2-7
V: TRBV4-1
CDR3: ASRPTSGSGNEQY

J: TRBJ2-2
V: TRBV7-8
CDR3: ASSPQDSRELF

J: TRBJ1-1
V: TRBV27
CDR3: ASWQGDTEAF

J: TRBJ2-5
V: TRBV6-9
CDR3: ASSYTSGQETQY

J: TRBJ1-5
V: TRBV6-1
CDR3: ASYSWTASNQPQH

J: TRBJ2-5
V: TRBV5-1
CDR3: ASTAAGTAQETQY

J: TRBJ1-2
V: TRBV7-8
CDR3: ASSLLGADGYT

J: TRBJ1-3
V: TRBV30
CDR3: AWSKNRGNTIY

J: TRBJ2-5
V: TRBV5-1
CDR3: ASSAHLQGAGETQY

J: TRBJ1-5
V: TRBV6-2/TRBV6-3
CDR3: SSVDTSRNQPQH

J: TRBJ1-1
V: TRBV5-6
CDR3: ASSLMLWGSDTEAF

J: TRBJ1-1
V: TRBV7-9
CDR3: ASSPTGTENTEAF

J: TRBJ2-2
V: TRBV30
CDR3: AQRHQNTGELF

J: TRBJ2-3
V: TRBV18
CDR3: ASSPASGRHTDTQY

J: TRBJ2-1
V: TRBV20-1
CDR3: SAGTSGAGGSYNEQF

J: TRBJ1-1
V: TRBV12-3/TRBV12-4
CDR3: AGQSEGWGTEAF

J: TRBJ1-5
V: TRBV27
CDR3: ASSSDRGHLNQPQH

J: TRBJ2-2
V: TRBV20-1
CDR3: SAKISGVNTGELF

J: TRBJ2-7
V: TRBV28
CDR3: ASTSTATYEQY

J: TRBJ2-1
V: TRBV4-1
CDR3: ASSQEGLAGANEQF

J: TRBJ1-5
V: TRBV2
CDR3: ASSLRGGTNQPQH

J: TRBJ1-1
V: TRBV28
CDR3: ASRPGQGVRTEAF

J: TRBJ2-2
V: TRBV5-1
CDR3: ASSSRTGGTGELF

J: TRBJ2-1
V: TRBV5-1
CDR3: ASSPLLDGEQF

J: TRBJ1-2
V: TRBV15
CDR3: ATSRDRSRSYGYT

J: TRBJ1-5
V: TRBV10-3
CDR3: AISESTGGPYQPQH

J: TRBJ1-1
V: TRBV5-1
CDR3: ASSLGAGGDDGAF

J: TRBJ1-2
V: TRBV6-5
CDR3: ASSYLTGDSGYT

J: TRBJ2-1
V: TRBV12-3/TRBV12-4
CDR3: ASKTSGSSYNEQF

J: TRBJ2-7
V: TRBV7-9
CDR3: ASSSAAGRNYYEQY

J: TRBJ1-5
V: TRBV5-6
CDR3: ASSLVGRNQPQH

J: TRBJ2-1
V: TRBV24-1
CDR3: ATSDPGGADNEQF

J: TRBJ1-1
V: TRBV3-1
CDR3: ASSQPPNNEAF

J: TRBJ2-2
V: TRBV29-1
CDR3: SVRPRGTGELF

J: TRBJ1-5
V: TRBV3-1
CDR3: ASSPAYYSNQPQH

J: TRBJ2-1
V: TRBV20-1
CDR3: SARGNSGGPADNEQF

J: TRBJ2-7
V: TRBV10-3
CDR3: AISELAGAPEQY

J: TRBJ2-7
V: TRBV20-1
CDR3: SAQGRGFFSYEQY

J: TRBJ2-6
V: TRBV11-1
CDR3: ASSPGDSSGANVLT

J: TRBJ2-7
V: TRBV2
CDR3: ASSEAWTVREQY

J: TRBJ2-7
V: TRBV4-1
CDR3: ASSLETSGSLHEQY

J: TRBJ1-2
V: TRBV6-1
CDR3: ASIPGGTGSMGGYT

J: TRBJ2-2
V: TRBV5-1
CDR3: ASSPGQDTGELF

J: TRBJ1-1
V: TRBV28
CDR3: ASGKGGWGTEAF

J: TRBJ2-1
V: TRBV20-1
CDR3: SARDPGQGLNEQF

J: TRBJ1-2
V: TRBV19
CDR3: ASSRQGDSGGYT

J: TRBJ1-5
V: TRBV6-2/TRBV6-3
CDR3: ASSYSGISNQPQH

J: TRBJ2-3
V: TRBV13
CDR3: ASSPWGYTDTQY

J: TRBJ1-1
V: TRBV20-1
CDR3: SARRQGRNTEAF

J: TRBJ1-4
V: TRBV10-2
CDR3: ASSDRFNEKLF